This TCR beta chain was captured by sequencing in a study of blood T cell repertoires in COVID-19 (dated by TCRdb to 2019 to 2021). Regarding the research as a whole: Collaborator samples came from the United States, Italy and Spain and covered acute and convalescent phases of COVID-19. Deeply sampled blood TCRbeta repertoires from subjects exposed to, actively infected with, or recovered from COVID-19 were included in the dataset. The repertoires were released in a freely available public database intended as a resource for research on the immune response to SARS-CoV-2. The material from the prospective study consisted of cDNA or gDNA derived from T cells, B-cell-depleted T cells, or PBMCs. The sample metadata nearly always contained a de-identified subject ID, COVID-19 status, age in years and sex. Samples came from the ongoing ImmuneRACE study (first 160 participants) plus 1,254 subjects from 6 global collaborators. Where available, HLA class I and class II types were taken from metadata supplied by the sample provider and were not determined by assay-based typing.

TCRbeta CDR3 regions were amplified from genomic DNA using the immunoSEQ Assay, a bias-controlled multiplex PCR. The authors processed their data as follows. Within the assay, amplification of reference gene primers was used to estimate how many nucleated cells each sample contained. Sequence reads were collapsed and filtered to measure the absolute abundance of every unique TCRbeta CDR3 rearrangement. Productive Simpson clonality was computed per sample as the square root of Simpson's diversity index over productive rearrangements. TCRdb carries this immuneACCESS record with in-frame sequences only. Its versions omit some clonotypes, under half of them owing to an unresolved V gene in the studies checked, with the rest unexplained. Clonal size and the V and J genes are those of that table, whereas D and trimming came from the DNA. The sample table contains hundreds of thousands of clones; only one count was recorded for 75% to 85% of them. Around 4% of the sample goes to the ten largest clones.

On this clone: Its binding antigen is unknown. Within one base of it there is no much larger clone, and no base qualities were kept.

The paper's findings and limits, for the study overall: Clinical and demographic metadata were provided uncurated, with the amount varying by source and participant.

Unmatched junction bases come to 10, with V trimmed by 5 bases and J by 8 bases. Per the germline V gene, MDHEN is the CDR1 and SYDVKM is the CDR2. From its cysteine to its phenylalanine, the CDR3 spans 14 amino acids. Just the 42-base CDR3 DNA is kept, in frame starting at base 1. Participants in the prospective study were aged roughly 18 to 100 years, lived in more than 20 United States geographic areas, and enrolled through a virtual design. To assign participants to cohorts, the prospective study relied on clinical history that participants themselves reported in a screening survey and a study questionnaire. In the prospective study, mobile phlebotomists collected whole blood, serum and a nasopharyngeal or oropharyngeal swab from each participant. Additional blood draws and questionnaires over a 2-month period could optionally be provided by prospective study participants. Prospective study blood samples were shipped either frozen or at room temperature before DNA extraction.

The chain joins TRBV28 to TRBJ1-1, with 8 bases matching TRBD1. Sequencing was carried out using PBMCs or T cells enriched from blood (not recorded which). The origin of this receptor is a man aged 30 to 45 with acute COVID-19. CDR3 protein: CASSLTTGDVEAFF. DNA sequence: TGTGCCAGCAGTCTTACGACAGGGGACGTAGAAGCTTTCTTT.